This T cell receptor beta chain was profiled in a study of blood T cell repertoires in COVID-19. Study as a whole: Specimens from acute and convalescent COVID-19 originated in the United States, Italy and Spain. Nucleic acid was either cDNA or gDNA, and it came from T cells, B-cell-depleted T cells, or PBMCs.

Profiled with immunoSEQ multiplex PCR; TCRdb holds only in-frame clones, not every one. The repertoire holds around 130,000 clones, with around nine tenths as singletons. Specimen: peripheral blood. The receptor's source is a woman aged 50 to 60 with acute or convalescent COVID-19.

The CDR3 DNA follows: TGTGCCAGCAGGGACAGGGTGGCAGATACGCAGTATTTT. The encoded protein is CASRDRVADTQYF. V usage is TRBV6-5 and J usage is TRBJ2-3; TRBD1 matches 8 bases. The V gene end was trimmed by 6 bases and the J gene end by 4 bases; junction bases not matched to a gene: 3. Germline CDR1 reads MNHEY; CDR2 reads SVGAGI. The CDR3 is made up of 13 amino acids.